The entry below gives a single T cell receptor (beta chain) sequence along with its context. The sample is drawn from a study of blood T cell repertoires in COVID-19. Study context: Spain, Italy and the United States supplied samples that represented acute and convalescent COVID-19. Nucleic acid was either cDNA or gDNA, and it came from T cells, B-cell-depleted T cells, or PBMCs.

Per the authors' pipeline: Researchers report that nucleated cell counts were estimated from reference gene primer amplification. TCRdb keeps only in-frame clones here, not all; method: immunoSEQ multiplex PCR. V and J calls plus clone size are reproduced from that table; the DNA served to infer D and trimming. The sample includes 250,000 to 300,000 clones, under 90% of them seen just once. The germline V gene has CDR1 SEHNR and CDR2 FQNEAQ (reference sequence). Trimming cost V 3 bases and J 7 bases, with 19 bases left between them. The CDR3 length is 17 residues. This TCR came from a woman aged 55-70 years with active or convalescent COVID-19. The sample comprised peripheral blood. The V and J genes are TRBV7-9 and TRBJ1-6, with D unclear. The CDR3 loop is CASSFVGSSEVNSPLHF. The CDR3 nucleotides read TGTGCCAGCAGCTTCGTGGGGAGTAGTGAGGTGAATTCACCCCTCCACTTT.